This is a list of T cell receptor beta chains from one sample in a study of T-cell reconstitution after alpha-beta-depleted transplantation in children. TCRdb reprocessed the PCR reads with MiXCR, giving one entry per CDR3 protein. The repertoire holds roughly 500,000 distinct CDR3 sequences, with roughly 18% as singletons. The specimen was PBMCs from the stem cell graft donor, collected from the stem cell graft. These receptors all come from a human donor who donated a stem cell graft to a child with acute lymphoblastic leukemia. The CDR3 runs from the conserved cysteine through the conserved F or W. The D gene is left open where the match is weak. Some rows mark clone size as missing; the rest say once, few, many or name a class of expanded clone.

clone_size	v_call	j_call	d_call	cdr3_aa	cdr3_nt
.	TRBV4-1	TRBJ2-1	.	CASSQEGGGRKNEQFF	TGCGCCAGCAGCCAAGAAGGCGGGGGCCGGAAAAATGAGCAGTTCTTC
.	TRBV30	TRBJ2-1	TRBD2	CAWNLLAGDSNGQFF	TGTGCCTGGAACCTTCTAGCGGGAGACTCTAATGGGCAGTTCTTC
.	TRBV6-6	TRBJ2-5	.	CASSQRIQETQYF	TGTGCCAGCAGTCAAAGGATTCAAGAGACCCAGTACTTC
.	TRBV11-3	TRBJ2-1	TRBD2	CASSTGVGREGDNEQFF	TGTGCCAGCAGCACAGGGGTAGGGCGGGAGGGAGACAATGAGCAGTTCTTC
few	TRBV18	TRBJ2-3	.	CASSPEDTDTQYF	TGTGCCAGCTCACCAGAGGACACAGATACGCAGTATTTT
.	TRBV12-3/TRBV12-4	TRBJ2-1	TRBD2	CASSLALMGTSGRARFF	TGTGCCAGCAGTTTAGCGCTAATGGGGACTAGCGGGAGGGCTCGGTTCTTC
few	TRBV4-1	TRBJ2-7	TRBD2	CASSGAGEAEQYF	TGCGCCAGCAGCGGCGCGGGAGAAGCGGAGCAGTACTTC
few	TRBV5-1	TRBJ1-1	.	CASSLVENKRDAEAFF	TGCGCCAGCAGCTTGGTAGAGAATAAGAGGGACGCTGAAGCTTTCTTT
few	TRBV27	TRBJ1-1	.	CASSLSPRGNTEAFF	TGTGCCAGCAGTTTATCCCCGCGTGGGAACACTGAAGCTTTCTTT
.	TRBV12-3/TRBV12-4	TRBJ1-3	.	CASSFYWRSGNTIYF	TGTGCCAGCAGTTTTTACTGGCGCTCTGGAAACACCATATATTTT
few	TRBV24-1	TRBJ2-2	.	CATSDIGPDTGELFF	TGTGCCACCAGTGACATCGGACCGGACACCGGGGAGCTGTTTTTT
.	TRBV19	TRBJ2-7	TRBD1	CASSITGQGAAYEQYF	TGTGCCAGTAGTATAACGGGACAGGGGGCAGCCTACGAGCAGTACTTC
few	TRBV12-3/TRBV12-4	TRBJ2-1	.	CASSLVRERVNEQFF	TGTGCCAGCAGTTTAGTAAGGGAGCGTGTCAATGAGCAGTTCTTC
.	TRBV18	TRBJ2-5	.	CASSPRPGAGETQYF	TGTGCCAGCTCACCTCGGCCGGGGGCCGGAGAGACCCAGTACTTC
.	TRBV20-1	TRBJ2-5	TRBD2	CSAREGWVLASQETQYF	TGCAGTGCTAGAGAGGGGTGGGTACTAGCGTCACAAGAGACCCAGTACTTC
.	TRBV7-6	TRBJ2-1	.	CASSLLPPATSSYNEQFF	TGTGCCAGCAGCTTACTGCCCCCAGCGACTAGCTCCTACAATGAGCAGTTCTTC
.	TRBV3-1	TRBJ2-2	TRBD2	CASRPNPLAGSGELFF	TGTGCCAGCCGCCCGAATCCCCTAGCGGGATCCGGGGAGCTGTTTTTT
.	TRBV18	TRBJ2-2	.	CASSPYGFNANTGELFF	TGTGCCAGCTCACCATACGGGTTTAACGCGAACACCGGGGAGCTGTTTTTT
.	TRBV19	TRBJ2-2	TRBD1	CASTRTGLITGELFF	TGTGCCAGTACCCGGACAGGGCTGATTACCGGGGAGCTGTTTTTT
.	TRBV5-1	TRBJ2-7	.	CASSPYAYHSYEQYF	TGCGCCAGCAGTCCCTACGCTTACCACTCCTACGAGCAGTACTTC
few	TRBV7-3	TRBJ2-5	.	CASSATPMSQETQYF	TGTGCCAGCAGCGCCACCCCTATGAGCCAAGAGACCCAGTACTTC
few	TRBV7-8	TRBJ1-1	.	CASSTRTGNTEAFF	TGTGCCAGCAGCACCAGAACAGGGAACACTGAAGCTTTCTTT
.	TRBV11-2	TRBJ2-3	.	CASSVRGGLGTDTQYF	TGTGCCAGCAGCGTACGCGGCGGGCTGGGCACAGATACGCAGTATTTT
.	TRBV18	TRBJ2-5	.	CASSRPGGQETQYF	TGTGCCAGCTCCCGACCCGGGGGCCAGGAGACCCAGTACTTC
few	TRBV25-1	TRBJ1-5	.	CASSSPLTNQPQHF	TGTGCCAGCAGTTCCCCCCTGACAAATCAGCCCCAGCATTTT
.	TRBV9	TRBJ1-1	.	CASSVGDMNTEAFF	TGTGCCAGCAGCGTAGGGGACATGAACACTGAAGCTTTCTTT
few	TRBV6-1	TRBJ2-7	TRBD2	CASRTLSGGSYEQYF	TGTGCCAGCAGGACCCTTTCTGGCGGGAGCTACGAGCAGTACTTC
.	TRBV6-2/TRBV6-3	TRBJ2-1	.	CASIRDFAYNEQFF	TGTGCCAGCATTAGGGATTTCGCCTACAATGAGCAGTTCTTC
few	TRBV7-9	TRBJ1-1	.	CASSAGTSAGSQAFF	TGTGCCAGCAGCGCCGGGACGTCGGCGGGGAGCCAAGCTTTCTTT
.	TRBV7-9	TRBJ1-3	.	CASTSPAGLSGNTIYF	TGTGCCAGCACCTCCCCCGCCGGACTCTCTGGAAACACCATATATTTT
.	TRBV6-4	TRBJ2-1	TRBD2	CASSGELLAGDEQFF	TGTGCCAGCAGCGGTGAGCTACTAGCGGGAGACGAGCAGTTCTTC
few	TRBV6-1	TRBJ2-1	TRBD2	CASSEAGEVYEQFF	TGTGCCAGCAGTGAGGCGGGAGAGGTTTATGAGCAGTTCTTC
.	TRBV5-4	TRBJ1-6	.	CASSLEFFPLGLPGSNSPLHF	TGTGCCAGCAGCTTGGAATTCTTCCCGCTTGGTCTGCCGGGTAGTAATTCACCCCTCCACTTT
.	TRBV19	TRBJ1-1	.	CASRFTGNTEAFF	TGTGCCAGTAGATTCACAGGGAACACTGAAGCTTTCTTT
.	TRBV19	TRBJ2-7	TRBD1	CASSIGTGVLDEQYF	TGTGCCAGTAGTATCGGGACAGGGGTGCTCGACGAGCAGTACTTC
.	TRBV4-1	TRBJ2-1	TRBD2	CASSQESGTSGPEQFF	TGCGCCAGCAGCCAAGAGAGCGGGACTAGCGGGCCTGAGCAGTTCTTC
.	TRBV12-3/TRBV12-4	TRBJ2-5	.	CASSLRTGKETQYF	TGTGCCAGCAGTTTACGTACGGGAAAAGAGACCCAGTACTTC
few	TRBV14	TRBJ2-3	.	CASSQDGHPYTDTQYF	TGTGCCAGCAGCCAGGACGGGCATCCCTACACAGATACGCAGTATTTT
.	TRBV5-1	TRBJ1-2	.	CASSGGTLEATGYGYTF	TGCGCCAGCAGCGGCGGGACTCTCGAAGCTACAGGCTATGGCTACACCTTC
few	TRBV6-1	TRBJ2-1	.	CASSEWEGAENEQFF	TGTGCCAGCAGTGAATGGGAGGGGGCGGAAAATGAGCAGTTCTTC
.	TRBV4-2	TRBJ1-1	.	CASTPPGSGRRYTEAFF	TGTGCCAGCACCCCCCCGGGGTCGGGTCGGCGGTACACTGAAGCTTTCTTT
.	TRBV7-9	TRBJ1-2	.	CASSLALAGPNYGYTF	TGTGCCAGCAGCTTAGCGCTGGCAGGGCCTAACTATGGCTACACCTTC
few	TRBV29-1	TRBJ2-5	.	CSFSQGIETQYF	TGCAGCTTTTCACAGGGAATCGAGACCCAGTACTTC
many	TRBV20-1	TRBJ2-5	TRBD2	CSAKQPSGRVTQETQYF	TGCAGTGCAAAACAACCTAGCGGGAGGGTAACCCAAGAGACCCAGTACTTC
.	TRBV7-9	TRBJ2-7	TRBD2	CASSWTSGIPYEQYF	TGTGCCAGCAGCTGGACTAGCGGAATACCCTACGAGCAGTACTTC
few	TRBV6-1	TRBJ2-6	.	CASSQGTGANVLTF	TGTGCCAGCAGTCAAGGGACTGGGGCCAACGTCCTGACTTTC
few	TRBV20-1	TRBJ1-2	.	CSALTSRDAGSNGYTF	TGCAGTGCTCTTACCTCCCGGGACGCGGGATCCAATGGCTACACCTTC
.	TRBV7-9	TRBJ1-1	.	CASSYPGQPRAFF	TGTGCCAGCAGCTACCCCGGGCAGCCAAGGGCTTTCTTT
.	TRBV28	TRBJ2-7	.	CASRLQGTYEQYF	TGTGCCAGCAGGTTACAGGGAACCTACGAGCAGTACTTC
few	TRBV9	TRBJ2-2	TRBD2	CASSVALAGGRTGELFF	TGTGCCAGCAGCGTAGCACTAGCGGGAGGACGCACCGGGGAGCTGTTTTTT
few	TRBV5-1	TRBJ2-7	.	CASSFYGSPYEQYF	TGCGCCAGCAGCTTCTACGGCTCGCCCTACGAGCAGTACTTC
few	TRBV28	TRBJ1-5	TRBD1	CASAYSGGAGQPQHF	TGTGCCAGCGCCTACTCAGGGGGGGCGGGCCAGCCCCAGCATTTT
.	TRBV19	TRBJ1-1	.	CATHGGVGAFF	TGTGCCACTCACGGGGGCGTGGGAGCTTTCTTT
.	TRBV9	TRBJ2-1	TRBD1	CASSDSPKGAGYNEQFF	TGTGCCAGCAGCGACTCACCGAAGGGGGCAGGCTACAATGAGCAGTTCTTC
.	TRBV6-4	TRBJ2-3	.	CASSDGSSGTDTQYF	TGTGCCAGCAGTGACGGGTCGTCAGGCACAGATACGCAGTATTTT
.	TRBV4-1	TRBJ2-7	.	CASSPSTDLYEQYF	TGCGCCAGCAGCCCCTCGACAGATCTCTACGAGCAGTACTTC
few	TRBV5-5	TRBJ1-2	.	CASSPVLHYGYTF	TGTGCCAGCAGCCCGGTACTCCACTATGGCTACACCTTC